The rows below give T cell receptor beta chains drawn from one sample of a study of OX40 agonist ivuxolimab in advanced cancers. Sequencing used immunoSEQ multiplex PCR; TCRdb keeps in-frame clones, though not all of them. The sample has roughly 14,000 clones, 80% seen once. This specimen consisted of CD4+ or CD8+ T cells sorted from blood, obtained in a trial of the OX40 agonist ivuxolimab. The receptors shown here come from an adult with an advanced solid tumor such as melanoma, head and neck, liver or kidney cancer. The CDR3 runs from the conserved cysteine through the conserved F or W. D genes are given only for firm matches. The size entry is marked missing in some rows and otherwise reads once, few, many or a size class.

J gene: TRBJ2-1
D gene: NA
V gene: TRBV7-3
clone size: medium-sized
CDR3 protein: CASSFGNNEQFF
CDR3 DNA: TGTGCCAGCAGCTTCGGAAACAATGAGCAGTTCTTC

J gene: TRBJ2-7
D gene: NA
V gene: TRBV4-1
clone size: NA
CDR3 protein: CASSQVLLGTEFQSSYEQYF
CDR3 DNA: TGCGCCAGCAGCCAAGTATTGTTGGGGACGGAGTTTCAAAGCTCCTACGAGCAGTACTTC

J gene: TRBJ2-1
D gene: TRBD2
V gene: TRBV13
clone size: NA
CDR3 protein: CASSTGGLAGDEQFF
CDR3 DNA: TGTGCCAGCAGCACCGGAGGACTAGCGGGAGATGAGCAGTTCTTC

J gene: TRBJ2-3
D gene: TRBD2
V gene: TRBV7-3
clone size: NA
CDR3 protein: CASSSLLEVAGIHTQYF
CDR3 DNA: TGTGCCAGCAGCTCACTCCTCGAGGTAGCGGGAATCCATACGCAGTATTTT

J gene: TRBJ2-7
D gene: NA
V gene: TRBV19
clone size: NA
CDR3 protein: CASSPGRSYEQYF
CDR3 DNA: TGTGCCAGTTCGCCAGGGCGATCCTACGAGCAGTACTTC

J gene: TRBJ1-3
D gene: NA
V gene: TRBV7-2
clone size: few
CDR3 protein: CASSLDGSGNTIYF
CDR3 DNA: TGTGCCAGCAGCTTGGACGGCTCTGGAAACACCATATATTTT

J gene: TRBJ1-4
D gene: TRBD1
V gene: TRBV9
clone size: once
CDR3 protein: CASSEWGQLNEKLFF
CDR3 DNA: TGTGCCAGCAGCGAGTGGGGACAGCTTAATGAAAAACTGTTTTTT

J gene: TRBJ2-1
D gene: NA
V gene: TRBV6-4
clone size: NA
CDR3 protein: CASRTTGEPYNEQFF
CDR3 DNA: TGTGCCAGCAGGACGACGGGGGAACCCTACAATGAGCAGTTCTTC

J gene: TRBJ2-5
D gene: NA
V gene: TRBV19
clone size: NA
CDR3 protein: CARGGKKGTQYF
CDR3 DNA: TGTGCCAGAGGAGGAAAAAAGGGGACCCAGTACTTC

J gene: TRBJ2-6
D gene: TRBD2
V gene: TRBV5-6
clone size: once
CDR3 protein: CASSSAGVSGANVLTF
CDR3 DNA: TGTGCCAGCAGCTCCGCGGGGGTCTCTGGGGCCAACGTCCTGACTTTC

J gene: TRBJ2-7
D gene: NA
V gene: TRBV5-4
clone size: NA
CDR3 protein: CASSWTIYEQYF
CDR3 DNA: TGTGCCAGCAGCTGGACTATCTACGAGCAGTACTTC

J gene: TRBJ2-7
D gene: NA
V gene: TRBV28
clone size: NA
CDR3 protein: CASTALPGHLVEQYF
CDR3 DNA: TGTGCCAGCACCGCGTTACCGGGACACTTGGTCGAGCAGTACTTC

J gene: TRBJ2-7
D gene: TRBD1
V gene: TRBV29-1
clone size: NA
CDR3 protein: CSVGHRGYEQYF
CDR3 DNA: TGCAGCGTTGGGCACAGGGGCTACGAGCAGTACTTC

J gene: TRBJ2-1
D gene: NA
V gene: TRBV6-6
clone size: NA
CDR3 protein: CASHTSGEQFF
CDR3 DNA: TGTGCCAGCCACACTAGTGGCGAGCAGTTCTTC

J gene: TRBJ2-5
D gene: NA
V gene: TRBV7-2
clone size: NA
CDR3 protein: CASSLVRLQETQYF
CDR3 DNA: TGTGCCAGCAGCTTAGTCCGGCTCCAAGAGACCCAGTACTTC

J gene: TRBJ2-7
D gene: NA
V gene: TRBV28
clone size: NA
CDR3 protein: CASSPPGSAYEQYF
CDR3 DNA: TGTGCCAGCAGTCCCCCTGGGTCGGCCTACGAGCAGTACTTC

J gene: TRBJ2-7
D gene: NA
V gene: TRBV7-6
clone size: NA
CDR3 protein: CASSLETAYEQYF
CDR3 DNA: TGTGCCAGCAGCTTAGAGACAGCTTACGAGCAGTACTTC

J gene: TRBJ2-7
D gene: TRBD1
V gene: TRBV10-1
clone size: medium-sized
CDR3 protein: CASSESNPTGGHEQYF
CDR3 DNA: TGCGCCAGCAGTGAGTCCAACCCGACAGGGGGCCACGAGCAGTACTTC